This TCR beta chain is from a study of blood T cell repertoires in COVID-19. Overall study context: Researchers got acute and convalescent COVID-19 samples from the United States, Italy and Spain. The analysed material was cDNA or gDNA that came from T cells, B-cell-depleted T cells, or PBMCs.

Original processing methods: Amplification of reference gene primers provided the estimated nucleated cell counts. Sequencing was performed with immunoSEQ multiplex PCR; in TCRdb, only in-frame clones are kept and a portion is missing. That table supplies the V and J calls and clone size; D and trimming were determined from the DNA. The data hold around 140,000 clones, with about 85% observed a single time. Germline CDR1 is SGHTA and CDR2 is FQGTGA. Trimming cost V 5 bases and J 6 bases; bases outside gene matches: 9. CDR3 length equals 15 residues. This receptor was obtained from a human donor in a cohort sampled during active COVID-19. The sample was peripheral blood. This sequence joins TRBV7-3 and TRBJ2-7; TRBD2 matches at 11 bases. CDR3 sequence (DNA): TGTGCCAGCAGCCTACTAGCGGGAGTGCCCTCCGAGCAGTACTTC. Residues: CASSLLAGVPSEQYF.